These 17 T cell receptor beta chains were sequenced from one sample in a study of CD8 T cells in Susac syndrome. Random hexamers served to reverse transcribe roughly 0.5 to 1 ug RNA. TCRdb reprocessed the immunoSEQ multiplex PCR reads with MiXCR, giving one entry per CDR3 protein. The sample has about 100,000 distinct CDR3 sequences; around 96% are singletons. What was sequenced was CD8+ T cells from PBMCs. Every receptor here comes from a human donor with Susac syndrome.

Points on this clonotype: At one boundary the junction diverges from the germline segment, which might be a read error. The chain joins TRBV29-1 to TRBJ1-1, with 8 bases that match TRBD1. This CDR3 spans 13 amino acids. Germline-derived CDR1 and CDR2 are SQVTM and ANQGSEA. CDR3 amino acids: CSVEDHRTGKGLF. The CDR3, as DNA: TGCAGCGTTGAAGATCACCGGACAGGGAAGGGACTCTTT.

With regard to this clonotype: At one of its ends the junction is not consistent with the germline gene, which may arise from a read error. The rearrangement uses TRBV6-1 and TRBJ2-4; unclear D gene. This CDR3 region has 16 residues. Germline loops: CDR1 MNHNS, CDR2 SASEGT. The CDR3 spells CASSQAYQLAKNIQYF. The CDR3 DNA reads TGTGCCAGCAGTCAAGCTTACCAGCTAGCCAAAAACATTCAGTACTTC.

J is TRBJ2-5 and V is TRBV5-6, with TRBD2 identical over 10 bases. The junction had 8 bases not matched to a gene; V was cut back by 4 bases and J by 5 bases. The germline gives CDR1 SGHDT, CDR2 YYEEEE. The CDR3 has 15 amino acids. CDR3 in DNA: TGTGCCAGCAGCGGGGTACTAGCGGGGATGGAGACCCAGTACTTC. This gives the protein CASSGVLAGMETQYF.

With regard to this clonotype: The junction shows a germline mismatch at one end, possibly a read error. J is TRBJ2-7 and V is TRBV20-1; D gene ambiguous. Germline V gene data show CDR1 as DFQATT and CDR2 as SNEGSKA (reference sequence). The CDR3 length is 11 residues. The CDR3, as DNA: TGCAGTGCTCCAAGCCATTACGGGCAGTACTTC. It specifies CSAPSHYGQYF.

This clonotype was detected only once. The chain couples TRBV12-3 or TRBV12-4 to TRBJ2-3; 8 bases agree with TRBD2. J was trimmed by 4 bases and V by 6 bases; bases with no gene match: 12. This CDR3 has 16 residues. CDR3 amino acids: CASSPSGSAISDTQYF. In DNA form, the CDR3 reads TGTGCCAGCAGCCCCAGCGGGAGCGCCATTTCAGATACGCAGTATTTT.

The J gene is TRBJ2-7, the V gene TRBV15, with TRBD1 matching 7 bases. Germline V gene lookup returns CDR1 LNHNV and CDR2 YYDKDF (reference sequence). This CDR3 spans 13 amino acids. V lost 6 bases, J lost 5 bases, and 7 bases stayed unmatched. Here the CDR3 reads CATSQDRPHEQYF. The CDR3 region has the DNA TGTGCCACCAGTCAGGACAGGCCCCACGAGCAGTACTTC.

The V gene is TRBV15, the J gene TRBJ1-5; no firm D call. Germline V gene sequence: CDR1 LNHNV, CDR2 YYDKDF (reference sequence). Trimming removed 8 bases at V and 0 bases at J, with 5 bases between. The CDR3 totals 12 residues. In nucleotides, the CDR3 is TGTGCCACCGCTAATAGCAATCAGCCCCAGCATTTT. It yields the protein CATANSNQPQHF.

The V and J genes are TRBV2 and TRBJ2-7, with D possibly being TRBD2 (5 bases). V lost 0 bases to trimming and J lost 4 bases, with 16 bases between them. The germline V gene has CDR1 SNHLY and CDR2 FYNNEI. This CDR3 is built from 16 residues. The CDR3 protein is CASSEAEASQTYEQYF. The CDR3 DNA reads TGTGCCAGCAGTGAAGCAGAGGCTAGCCAAACGTACGAGCAGTACTTC.

The rearrangement uses TRBV4-2 and TRBJ2-1; weak D call: TRBD2 (6 bases). CDR3 length equals 13 residues. V was trimmed by 5 bases and J by 6 bases, leaving 11 bases between them. Per germline, CDR1 LGHNA and CDR2 YNFKEQ. The CDR3: CASSLDYFNEQFF. The CDR3 DNA follows: TGTGCCAGCAGCTTGGACTACTTCAATGAGCAGTTCTTC.

This rearrangement joins TRBV27 to TRBJ2-7; a possible D gene is TRBD1 (6 bases). Looked up from germline, CDR1 is MNHEY and CDR2 is SMNVEV (reference sequence). CDR3 length equals 12 residues. Trimming took 6 bases from V and 6 from J, leaving 12 bases between them. The DNA for the CDR3 is TGTGCCAGCAGCTCTCAGGGGTCCGAGCAGTACTTC. This translates into CASSSQGSEQYF.

The chain uses TRBV11-2 and TRBJ2-7; D perhaps matches TRBD1 (6 bases). The CDR3 runs 15 residues. V was cut by 5 bases and J by 2 bases, with 16 bases left in between. Germline-derived CDR1 and CDR2 are SGHAT and FQNNGV. The CDR3 is CASSQQGLVTYEQYF. Written as DNA, the CDR3 is TGTGCCAGCAGCCAGCAGGGGCTGGTAACCTACGAGCAGTACTTC. The variable domain in full, completed from reference TRBV11-2 and TRBJ2-7, reads EAGVAQSPRYKIIEKRQSVAFWCNPISGHATLYWYQQILGQGPKLLIQFQNNGVVDDSQLPKDRFSAERLKGVDSTLKIQPAKLEDSAVYLCASSQQGLVTYEQYFGPGTRLTVT.

This chain uses TRBV15 with TRBJ1-6; D not certain. Germline V gives CDR1 LNHNV, CDR2 YYDKDF (reference sequence). V was pared by 4 bases and J by 0 bases, with 16 bases between. This CDR3 comprises 18 residues. The CDR3 loop reads CATSTPGRRASYNSPLHF. DNA of the CDR3: TGTGCCACCAGCACCCCCGGCAGGCGGGCCTCCTATAATTCACCCCTCCACTTT.

The chain recombines TRBV4-1 with TRBJ1-1; D ambiguous. V was cut by 2 bases and J by 4 bases, with 11 bases left in between. The germline V gene has CDR1 MGHRA and CDR2 YSYEKL. The CDR3 covers 14 residues. CDR3 amino acids: CASSQSASPTEAFF. In nucleotides, the CDR3 is TGCGCCAGCAGCCAATCGGCCAGCCCCACTGAAGCTTTCTTT.

The chain employs TRBV5-6 and TRBJ1-2; no firm D call. CDR1 SGHDT and CDR2 YYEEEE come from the germline V gene. This CDR3 is built from 11 residues. V was clipped by 4 bases and J by 4 bases, with 5 bases between them. CDR3 protein: CASSTTYGYTF. The CDR3 DNA reads TGTGCCAGCAGCACCACCTATGGCTACACCTTC. Full variable domain (outside the CDR3, taken from reference TRBV5-6 and TRBJ1-2): DAGVTQSPTHLIKTRGQQVTLRCSPKSGHDTVSWYQQALGQGPQFIFQYYEEEERQRGNFPDRFSGHQFPNYSSELNVNALLLGDSALYLCASSTTYGYTFGSGTRLTVV.

This chain joins TRBV19 and TRBJ1-1, with TRBD1 as a possible D gene (5 bases). The V and J ends lost 5 bases and 4 bases respectively, with 8 bases between them. Germline CDR1 LNHDA, CDR2 SQIVND (reference sequence). This CDR3 contains 12 residues. The CDR3 is CASSYRGTEAFF. Written as DNA, the CDR3 is TGTGCCAGTAGTTATAGGGGCACTGAAGCTTTCTTT.

The rearrangement uses TRBV6-1 and TRBJ2-7; 7 positions agree with TRBD2. CDR3 length equals 12 residues. Trimming removed 6 bases from V and 4 bases from J; junction bases left unmatched: 3. Per germline, CDR1 MNHNS and CDR2 SASEGT. Here the CDR3 reads CASSAGAYEQYF. For the CDR3, the DNA is TGTGCCAGCAGCGCGGGAGCGTACGAGCAGTACTTC.

The V and J genes are TRBV3-1 and TRBJ2-7, with D tentatively TRBD2 (5 bases). Germline CDR1 reads LGHDT; CDR2 reads YNNKEL (reference sequence). This CDR3 has 15 residues. V dropped 4 bases and J dropped 3 bases, with 16 bases sitting between them. CDR3 DNA: TGTGCCAGCAGCCCCGAACTAGGGCGCGGCTACGAGCAGTACTTC. This sequence encodes CASSPELGRGYEQYF.